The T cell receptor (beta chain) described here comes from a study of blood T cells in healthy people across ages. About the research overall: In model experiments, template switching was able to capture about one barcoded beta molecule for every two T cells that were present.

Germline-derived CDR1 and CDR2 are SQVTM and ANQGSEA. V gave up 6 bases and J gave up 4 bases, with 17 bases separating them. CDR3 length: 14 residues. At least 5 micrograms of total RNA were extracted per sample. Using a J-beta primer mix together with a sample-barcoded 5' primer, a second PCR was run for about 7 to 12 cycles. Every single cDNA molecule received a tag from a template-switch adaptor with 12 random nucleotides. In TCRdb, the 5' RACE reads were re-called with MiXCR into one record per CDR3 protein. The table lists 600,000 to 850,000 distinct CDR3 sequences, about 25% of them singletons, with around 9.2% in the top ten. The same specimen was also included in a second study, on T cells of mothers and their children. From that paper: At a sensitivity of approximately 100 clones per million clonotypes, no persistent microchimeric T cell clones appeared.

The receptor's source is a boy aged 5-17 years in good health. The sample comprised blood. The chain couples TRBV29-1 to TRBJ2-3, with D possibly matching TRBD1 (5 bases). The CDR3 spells CSVEISGQPDTQYF. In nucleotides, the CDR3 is TGCAGCGTCGAAATCTCAGGGCAGCCAGATACGCAGTATTTT.